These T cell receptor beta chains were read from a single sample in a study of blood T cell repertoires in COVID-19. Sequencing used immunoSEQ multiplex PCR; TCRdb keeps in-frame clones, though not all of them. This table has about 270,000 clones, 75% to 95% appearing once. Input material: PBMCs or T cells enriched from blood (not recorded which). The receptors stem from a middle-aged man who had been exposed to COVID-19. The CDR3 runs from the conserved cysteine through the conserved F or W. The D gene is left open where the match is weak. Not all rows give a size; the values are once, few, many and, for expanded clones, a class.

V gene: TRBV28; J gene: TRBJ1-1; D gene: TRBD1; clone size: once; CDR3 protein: CASSSGGMNTEAFF; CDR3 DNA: TGTGCCAGCAGTTCAGGGGGCATGAACACTGAAGCTTTCTTT
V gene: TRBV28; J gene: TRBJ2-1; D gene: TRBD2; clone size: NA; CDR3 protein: CASSGLAGTDEQFF; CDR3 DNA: TGTGCCAGCAGTGGACTAGCGGGAACCGATGAGCAGTTCTTC
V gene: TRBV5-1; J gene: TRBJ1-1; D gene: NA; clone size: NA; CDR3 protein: CASSSHTGINTEAFF; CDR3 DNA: TGCGCCAGCAGCTCCCATACAGGGATCAACACTGAAGCTTTCTTT
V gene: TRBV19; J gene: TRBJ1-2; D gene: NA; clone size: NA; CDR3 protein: CASSIGFGRPANYGYTF; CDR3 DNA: TGTGCCAGTAGTATAGGTTTTGGCCGTCCAGCTAACTATGGCTACACCTTC
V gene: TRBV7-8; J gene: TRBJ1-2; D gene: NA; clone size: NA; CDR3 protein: CASSPYLEGYTF; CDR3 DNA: TGTGCCAGCAGCCCCTATCTGGAGGGCTACACCTTC
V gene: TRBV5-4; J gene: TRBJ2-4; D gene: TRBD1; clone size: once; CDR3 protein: CASSFGQGNIQYF; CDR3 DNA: TGTGCCAGCAGCTTCGGACAGGGGAACATTCAGTACTTC
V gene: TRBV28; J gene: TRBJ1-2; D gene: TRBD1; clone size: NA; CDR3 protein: CASEDGQGASGYTF; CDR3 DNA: TGTGCCAGCGAGGATGGGCAGGGGGCCTCGGGCTACACCTTC
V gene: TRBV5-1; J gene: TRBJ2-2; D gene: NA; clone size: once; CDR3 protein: CASSLVSGSGELFF; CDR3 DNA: TGCGCCAGCAGCTTGGTATCGGGGTCCGGGGAGCTGTTTTTT
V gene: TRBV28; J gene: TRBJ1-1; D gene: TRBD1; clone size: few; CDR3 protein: CASSSGGGVNTEAFF; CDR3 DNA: TGTGCCAGCAGTTCAGGGGGTGGGGTGAACACTGAAGCTTTCTTT
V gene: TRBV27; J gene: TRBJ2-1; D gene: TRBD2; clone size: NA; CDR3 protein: CASSLLGLAGQGGNEQFF; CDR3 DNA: TGTGCCAGCAGTTTACTGGGACTAGCGGGCCAAGGGGGCAATGAGCAGTTCTTC
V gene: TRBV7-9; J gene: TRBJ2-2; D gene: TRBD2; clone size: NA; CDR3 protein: CASSLGATSGRHTGELFF; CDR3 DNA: TGTGCCAGCAGCTTAGGTGCGACTAGCGGGAGACACACCGGGGAGCTGTTTTTT
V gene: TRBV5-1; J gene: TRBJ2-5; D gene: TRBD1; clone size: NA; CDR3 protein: CASSLQNRGRVETQYF; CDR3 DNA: TGCGCCAGCAGCTTACAAAACAGGGGGCGGGTAGAGACCCAGTACTTC
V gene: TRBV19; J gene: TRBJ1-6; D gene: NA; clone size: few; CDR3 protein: CATAWASNSPLHF; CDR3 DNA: TGTGCCACCGCCTGGGCGAGTAATTCACCCCTCCACTTT
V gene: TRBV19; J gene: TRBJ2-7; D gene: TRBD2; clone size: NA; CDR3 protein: CASSMASGSKFSEQYF; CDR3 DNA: TGTGCCAGTAGTATGGCTAGCGGGAGTAAGTTTAGCGAGCAGTACTTC
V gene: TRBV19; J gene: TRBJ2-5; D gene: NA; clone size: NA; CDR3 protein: CASSIVAVQETQYF; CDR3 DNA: TGTGCCAGTAGTATAGTCGCAGTTCAAGAGACCCAGTACTTC
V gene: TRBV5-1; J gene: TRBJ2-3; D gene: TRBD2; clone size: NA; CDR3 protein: CASSLGLAGDPDTQYF; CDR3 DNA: TGCGCCAGCAGCTTGGGACTAGCGGGAGATCCAGATACGCAGTATTTT
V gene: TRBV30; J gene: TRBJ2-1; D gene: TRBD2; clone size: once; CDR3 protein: CAWIAGSTYNEQFF; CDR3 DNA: TGTGCCTGGATAGCGGGGTCGACCTACAATGAGCAGTTCTTC
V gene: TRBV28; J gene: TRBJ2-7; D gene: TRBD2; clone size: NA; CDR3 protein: CASSLYSGYPYEQYF; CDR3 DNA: TGTGCCAGCAGTCTGTATAGCGGGTATCCCTACGAGCAGTACTTC
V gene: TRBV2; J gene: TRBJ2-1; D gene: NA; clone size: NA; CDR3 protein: CASKPGTGAPNEQFF; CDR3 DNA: TGTGCCAGCAAGCCCGGAACAGGTGCGCCCAATGAGCAGTTCTTC
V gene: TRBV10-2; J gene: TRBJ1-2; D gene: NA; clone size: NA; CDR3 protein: CASSETWGDYGYTF; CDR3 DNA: TGCGCCAGCAGTGAAACATGGGGGGACTATGGCTACACCTTC
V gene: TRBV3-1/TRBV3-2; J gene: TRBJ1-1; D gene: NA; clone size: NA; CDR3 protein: CASSQQIQNTEAFF; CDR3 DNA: TGTGCCAGCAGCCAACAGATCCAGAACACTGAAGCTTTCTTT
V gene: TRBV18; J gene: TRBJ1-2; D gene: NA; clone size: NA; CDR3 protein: CASSPTTDYGYTF; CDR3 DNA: TGTGCCAGCTCACCTACGACTGACTATGGCTACACCTTC
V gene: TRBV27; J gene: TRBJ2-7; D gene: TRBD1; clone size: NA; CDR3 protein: CASSYESGTGGKGFSYEQYF; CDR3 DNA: TGTGCCAGCAGTTATGAATCCGGGACAGGGGGCAAGGGTTTCTCCTACGAGCAGTACTTC
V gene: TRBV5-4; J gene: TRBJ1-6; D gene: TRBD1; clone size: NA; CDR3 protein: CASSRAGTGYNSPLHF; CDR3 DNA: TGTGCCAGCAGCAGAGCCGGGACAGGTTATAATTCACCCCTCCACTTT
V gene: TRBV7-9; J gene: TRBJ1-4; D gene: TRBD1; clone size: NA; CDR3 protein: CASSDRGEGEKLFF; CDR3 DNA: TGTGCCAGCTCGGACAGGGGCGAGGGTGAAAAACTGTTTTTT
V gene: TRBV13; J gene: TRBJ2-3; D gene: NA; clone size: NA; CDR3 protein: CASSLVPDSESDTQYF; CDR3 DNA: TGTGCCAGCAGCTTAGTTCCCGACAGCGAGTCAGATACGCAGTATTTT
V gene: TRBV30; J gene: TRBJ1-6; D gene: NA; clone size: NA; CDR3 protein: CAWSAADNSPLHF; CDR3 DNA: TGTGCCTGGAGTGCCGCAGATAATTCACCCCTCCACTTT
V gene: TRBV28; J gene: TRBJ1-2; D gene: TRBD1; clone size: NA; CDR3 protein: CASSSTIGQGGYGYTF; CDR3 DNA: TGTGCCAGCAGCTCCACCATCGGACAGGGGGGCTATGGCTACACCTTC
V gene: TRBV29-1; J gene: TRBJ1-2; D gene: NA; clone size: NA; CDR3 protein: CSVENPGLYGYTF; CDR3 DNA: TGCAGCGTTGAAAATCCAGGGCTGTATGGCTACACCTTC
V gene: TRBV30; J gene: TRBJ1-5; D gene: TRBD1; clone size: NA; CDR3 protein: CAWSGQGALGPQHF; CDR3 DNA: TGTGCCTGGAGTGGTCAGGGGGCCCTCGGGCCCCAGCATTTT
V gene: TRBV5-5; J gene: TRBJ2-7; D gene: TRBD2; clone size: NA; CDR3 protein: CASSIGTSGSMAYEQYF; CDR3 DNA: TGTGCCAGCAGCATAGGGACTAGCGGGAGTATGGCCTACGAGCAGTACTTC
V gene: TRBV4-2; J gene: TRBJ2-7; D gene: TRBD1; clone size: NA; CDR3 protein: CASSQEGQASYEQYF; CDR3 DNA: TGTGCCAGCAGCCAAGAAGGACAGGCTTCCTACGAGCAGTACTTC
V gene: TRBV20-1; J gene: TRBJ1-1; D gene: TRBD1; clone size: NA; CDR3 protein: CSALTGSRAFF; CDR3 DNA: TGCAGTGCCCTGACAGGGTCACGAGCTTTCTTT
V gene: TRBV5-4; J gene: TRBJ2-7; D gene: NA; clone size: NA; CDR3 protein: CASSSSSYEQYF; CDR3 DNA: TGTGCCAGCAGCTCTAGCTCCTACGAGCAGTACTTC
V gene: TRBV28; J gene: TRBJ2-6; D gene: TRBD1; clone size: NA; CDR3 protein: CASSPPQGAGSGANVLTF; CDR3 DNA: TGTGCCAGCAGTCCTCCACAGGGGGCAGGATCTGGGGCCAACGTCCTGACTTTC
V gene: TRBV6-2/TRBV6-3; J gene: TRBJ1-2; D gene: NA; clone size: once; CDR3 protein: CASSSPLTAYTF; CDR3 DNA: TGTGCCAGCAGTTCGCCTTTGACAGCCTACACCTTC
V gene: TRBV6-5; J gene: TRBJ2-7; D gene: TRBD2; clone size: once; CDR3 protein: CASRRTSGDYEQYF; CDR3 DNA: TGTGCCAGCAGAAGGACTAGCGGAGACTACGAGCAGTACTTC
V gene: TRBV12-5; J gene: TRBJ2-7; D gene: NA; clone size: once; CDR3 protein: CASGLASADRIQTPYEQYF; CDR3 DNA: TGTGCTAGTGGTTTGGCCTCTGCCGACAGGATTCAAACGCCCTACGAGCAGTACTTC
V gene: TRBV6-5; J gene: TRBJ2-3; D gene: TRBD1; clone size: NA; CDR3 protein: CASRVRDRDRQYF; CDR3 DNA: TGTGCCAGCAGAGTACGGGACAGGGATCGGCAGTATTTT
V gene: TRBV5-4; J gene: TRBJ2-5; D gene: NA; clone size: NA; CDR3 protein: CASSLFIQGRKTQYF; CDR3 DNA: TGTGCCAGCAGCTTATTTATTCAGGGGCGGAAGACCCAGTACTTC
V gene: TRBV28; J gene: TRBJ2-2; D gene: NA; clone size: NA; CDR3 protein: CAINQQKTGELFF; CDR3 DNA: TGTGCCATCAACCAACAGAAGACCGGGGAGCTGTTTTTT
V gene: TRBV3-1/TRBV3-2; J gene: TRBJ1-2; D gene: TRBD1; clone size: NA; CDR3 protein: CASSQPWTGVYGYTF; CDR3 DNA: TGTGCCAGCAGCCAACCGTGGACAGGGGTTTATGGCTACACCTTC
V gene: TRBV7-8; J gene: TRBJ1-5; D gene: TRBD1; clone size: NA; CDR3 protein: CASSSITGQNQPQHF; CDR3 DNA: TGTGCCAGCAGCTCCATAACGGGACAGAATCAGCCCCAGCATTTT
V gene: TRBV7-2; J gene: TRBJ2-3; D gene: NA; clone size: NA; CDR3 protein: CASSFYYSTDTQYF; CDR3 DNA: TGTGCCAGCAGCTTCTACTATAGTACAGATACGCAGTATTTT
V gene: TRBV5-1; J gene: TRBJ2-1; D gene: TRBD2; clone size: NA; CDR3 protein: CASSNTGVSGRETEQFF; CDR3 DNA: TGCGCCAGCAGCAACACAGGGGTCAGCGGGAGGGAGACTGAGCAGTTCTTC
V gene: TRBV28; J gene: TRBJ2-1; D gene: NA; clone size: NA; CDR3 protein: CASSFRGYGNYNEQFF; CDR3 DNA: TGTGCCAGCAGTTTTAGGGGGTACGGTAATTACAATGAGCAGTTCTTC
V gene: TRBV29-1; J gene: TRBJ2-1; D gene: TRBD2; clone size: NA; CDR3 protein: CSVEDSSTSGRYVFF; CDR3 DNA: TGCAGCGTTGAAGATTCCTCGACTAGCGGGAGGTATGTGTTCTTC
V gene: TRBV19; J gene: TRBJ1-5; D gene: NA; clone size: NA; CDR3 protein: CASSLGQAQGQPQHF; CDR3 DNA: TGTGCCAGTAGTCTTGGACAAGCGCAGGGTCAGCCCCAGCATTTT
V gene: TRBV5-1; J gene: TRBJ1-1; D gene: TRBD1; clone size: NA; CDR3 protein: CASSLGQGYTEAFF; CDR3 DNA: TGCGCCAGCAGCTTGGGACAGGGCTACACTGAAGCTTTCTTT
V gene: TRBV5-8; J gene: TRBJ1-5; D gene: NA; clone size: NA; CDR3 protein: CASSWGGFSNQPQHF; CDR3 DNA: TGTGCCAGCAGCTGGGGGGGCTTTAGCAATCAGCCCCAGCATTTT